The sequence of this T cell receptor (beta chain) was determined in a study of blood T cells in healthy people across ages. Broader study findings: A roughly linear age-dependent decrease characterized TCR beta diversity per million T cells.

V lost 1 base and J lost 5, with 18 bases in between. The CDR3 totals 16 residues. Per germline, CDR1 MNHEY and CDR2 SVGAGI. A second PCR, run for about 7 to 11 cycles, used a sample-barcoded 5' primer plus a J-beta primer mix. TCRdb redid the calling of the 5' RACE reads with MiXCR, one entry per CDR3 protein. The sample contains about 730,000 distinct CDR3 sequences, approximately 43% of which appear only once. A note on this clonotype: Antigen: not known.

Sequenced input: blood. This clonotype was obtained from a woman aged 60 to 75 in good health. The chain carries TRBV6-5 and TRBJ2-7; D unresolved. The CDR3 loop is CASSYYDGTLGNEQYF. In DNA form, the CDR3 reads TGTGCCAGCAGTTACTATGATGGTACTTTGGGAAACGAGCAGTACTTC.